This T cell receptor (beta chain) stems from a study of CXCR3-negative and CXCR3-positive naive CD8 T cells. Every CD8+ subset sample held around 300,000 flow-sorted cells, done in triplicate. Study-level findings and limits: In naive cells, CXCR3-negative and CXCR3-positive subsets had similar TRBV-TRBJ usage; memory cells differed. More hydrophobic TRB CDR3s occurred in CXCR3-positive than in CXCR3-negative naive cells. It was found that naive subsets had comparable surface CD5, and TCR strength was inferred from TRB CDR3 properties.

About this clonotype: Its antigen is unknown.

This CDR3 has 18 amino acids. Looked up from germline, CDR1 is SGHDN and CDR2 is FVKESK. 5' RACE that incorporated UMI labels was used to prepare the TRB cDNA libraries. TCRdb re-called the 5' RACE reads and shows each CDR3 protein once, DNA omitted. The listing records 130,000 to 150,000 distinct CDR3 sequences. The clonotype was recovered from a human donor in good health. Some clones in this sample may be carry-over from other donors' samples. Sequenced sample: naive CXCR3+ CD8+ T cells from blood. Stated subset: CD45RO-CCR7+CD27+CD95- naive CD8+ T cells expressing CXCR3 (TNR3+). The genes are TRBV14 and TRBJ2-3; the TCRdb call, TRBD2, lacks DNA for checking. CDR3 loop: CASSQDWTSGGSEDTQYF. The whole variable domain, remainder taken from reference TRBV14 and TRBJ2-3, is EAGVTQFPSHSVIEKGQTVTLRCDPISGHDNLYWYRRVMGKEIKFLLHFVKESKQDESGMPNNRFLAERTGGTYSTLKVQPAELEDSGVYFCASSQDWTSGGSEDTQYFGPGTRLTVL.